The rows below give T cell receptor beta chains drawn from one sample of a study of cytomegalovirus exposure and HLA in healthy donors. The repertoire was sequenced with immunoSEQ multiplex PCR; TCRdb's copy has only in-frame clones and lacks some. The data show about 130,000 clones, approximately 62% seen once. Source material: PBMCs. The source is a human donor in good health. The CDR3 runs from the conserved cysteine through the conserved F or W. The D gene is left open where the match is weak. Expanded clones are given a class, and other clones once, few, many or no size at all.

V	J	size	D	DNA	CDR3
TRBV7-9	TRBJ1-4	-	-	TGTGCCAGCAGCTTATCTTATGAAAAACTGTTTTTT	CASSLSYEKLFF
TRBV28	TRBJ2-1	-	-	TGTGCCAGCAGTTTATCGGCTAGCCGGTATGAGCAGTTCTTC	CASSLSASRYEQFF
TRBV11-2	TRBJ1-5	few	-	TGTGCCAGCAGCTTAGATGGACAGAGCAATCAGCCCCAGCATTTT	CASSLDGQSNQPQHF
TRBV2	TRBJ2-7	-	TRBD2	TGTGCCAGCGGAGAGACTAGCGGGAGGCGCGAGCAGTACTTC	CASGETSGRREQYF
TRBV28	TRBJ2-1	-	TRBD2	TGTGCCAGCAGTGTCCAAGCCGGGACGGCCGGGACTAGTTTCTATGAGCAGTTCTTC	CASSVQAGTAGTSFYEQFF
TRBV11-2	TRBJ2-1	once	TRBD2	TGTGCCAGCAGCTTAGGCGCGGGAGGTGTTGAGCAGTTCTTC	CASSLGAGGVEQFF
TRBV28	TRBJ2-7	-	-	TGTGCCAGCAGTTTGGTGAGGGCTACCCGGGAGCAGTACTTC	CASSLVRATREQYF
TRBV29-1	TRBJ2-7	-	TRBD1	TGCAGCGTTGAGGGACAGTCCTACGAGCAGTACTTC	CSVEGQSYEQYF
TRBV13	TRBJ2-6	-	-	TGTGCCAGCAGCTTAGGGCCTTGGCGGAGGGTCTCTGGGGCCAACGTCCTGACTTTC	CASSLGPWRRVSGANVLTF
TRBV7-2	TRBJ1-6	-	TRBD1	TGTGCCAGCAGCTTCGACAGGGGTAATTCACCCCTCCACTTT	CASSFDRGNSPLHF
TRBV5-1	TRBJ2-1	-	TRBD1	TGCGCCAGCAGCCTGGGACAGGGTTACCACAATGAGCAGTTCTTC	CASSLGQGYHNEQFF
TRBV6-1	TRBJ1-4	-	-	TGTGCCAGCATAACAGGGTCGCCTAATGAAAAACTGTTTTTT	CASITGSPNEKLFF
TRBV7-9	TRBJ2-3	-	-	TGTGCCAGCAGCTTTCTCGGGTGGGATACGCAGTATTTT	CASSFLGWDTQYF
TRBV18	TRBJ1-2	once	-	TGTGCCAGCTCCGAACAGCGGGATGGCTACACCTTC	CASSEQRDGYTF
TRBV19	TRBJ2-1	-	TRBD2	TGTGCCAGTAGTCCCCGGACTAGCGGGAGGACTCCCTACAATGAGCAGTTCTTC	CASSPRTSGRTPYNEQFF
TRBV7-9	TRBJ2-3	few	TRBD2	TGTGCCAGCAGCTTACTAGCGGGAGAAGATACGCAGTATTTT	CASSLLAGEDTQYF
TRBV11-2	TRBJ2-1	-	TRBD2	TGTGCCAGCAGCTTAGATGGGCTAGCGGGAGGGCATGAGCAGTTCTTC	CASSLDGLAGGHEQFF
TRBV6-7	TRBJ2-5	-	TRBD1	TGTGCCAGCAGTTACCCTACAAGTCCAGGGGGCCGCTCCAAAGAGACCCAGTACTTC	CASSYPTSPGGRSKETQYF
TRBV6-6	TRBJ1-5	-	-	TGTGCCAGCATCCCAGGGCAGAATCAGCCCCAGCATTTT	CASIPGQNQPQHF
TRBV4-1	TRBJ2-7	-	TRBD1	TGCGCCAGCAGCCTTGGACAGGGGGGTTACGAGCAGTACTTC	CASSLGQGGYEQYF
TRBV15	TRBJ1-5	-	-	TGTGCCACCAGCAGAGATCGGGGAGTAAATCAGCCCCAGCATTTT	CATSRDRGVNQPQHF
TRBV27	TRBJ2-2	-	TRBD1	TGTGCCAGCAGTTTTTCGCCGGACAGGGGAGGAGGGGGGGAGCTGTTTTTT	CASSFSPDRGGGGELFF
TRBV6-5	TRBJ2-3	few	TRBD2	TGTGCCAGCAGCCTAGCGGGAGTTTCAGATACGCAGTATTTT	CASSLAGVSDTQYF
TRBV29-1	TRBJ2-1	-	-	TGCAGCGTTGAGGGTAGCGGTGGGTACAATGAGCAGTTCTTC	CSVEGSGGYNEQFF
TRBV5-8	TRBJ1-3	-	-	TGTGCCAGCAGTGACAGGAGCTCTGGAAACACCATATATTTT	CASSDRSSGNTIYF
TRBV6-5	TRBJ2-5	-	TRBD2	TGTGCCAGCAGTTACTTTAGCGGGAGAGGCCAAGAGACCCAGTACTTC	CASSYFSGRGQETQYF
TRBV28	TRBJ1-2	-	-	TGTGCCAGCAGCCCGGGACTGAACTATGGCTACACCTTC	CASSPGLNYGYTF
TRBV6-1	TRBJ1-4	-	TRBD1	TGTGCCAGCACAACAGGGGATTTTACTAATGAAAAACTGTTTTTT	CASTTGDFTNEKLFF
TRBV6-5	TRBJ1-5	-	TRBD1	TGTGCCACAAGAAGCCCCGGACAGGGCAATCAGCCCCAGCATTTT	CATRSPGQGNQPQHF
TRBV9	TRBJ2-1	few	-	TGTGCCAGCAGCGAGGACTTCGACAATGAGCAGTTCTTC	CASSEDFDNEQFF
TRBV7-8	TRBJ2-2	once	-	TGTGCCAGCCCGGGCAGGGCAGGCGCCGGGGAGCTGTTTTTT	CASPGRAGAGELFF
TRBV9	TRBJ1-2	-	-	TGTGCCAGCAGCGTAGCCCCGTTAGCTAACTATGGCTACACCTTC	CASSVAPLANYGYTF
TRBV6-1	TRBJ1-5	-	TRBD1	TGTGCCAGCAGTAGGGGGACAGCTTATCAGCCCCAGCATTTT	CASSRGTAYQPQHF
TRBV28	TRBJ2-5	-	-	TGTGCCAGCAGTTTTTTCGGTTGGCAAGAGACCCAGTACTTC	CASSFFGWQETQYF
TRBV27	TRBJ1-1	-	-	TGTGCCAGCAGTTTATGGGGCGCGGGAGAAGCTTTCTTT	CASSLWGAGEAFF
TRBV19	TRBJ2-1	-	-	TGTGCCAGTAGTCTACAGGGTTGGGTCAATGAGCAGTTCTTC	CASSLQGWVNEQFF
TRBV19	TRBJ2-7	-	TRBD2	TGTGCCAGTAGTAGTCGGACTAGCGGGAGGGCGAAGGGCTACGAGCAGTACTTC	CASSSRTSGRAKGYEQYF
TRBV6-5	TRBJ2-3	-	-	TGTGCCAGCAGTTACGCGGCAGAATATACGCAGTATTTT	CASSYAAEYTQYF
TRBV29-1	TRBJ2-5	few	TRBD1	TGCAGCGTTGTAAGAGGGGGCGGGGAGACCCAGTACTTC	CSVVRGGGETQYF
TRBV19	TRBJ1-1	-	-	TGTGCCAGTAGTATTTCGACACAGGAAGCTTTCTTT	CASSISTQEAFF
TRBV27	TRBJ2-1	-	TRBD2	TGTGCCAGCAGTCCCCTAGCGGGAAATTTCAATGAGCAGTTCTTC	CASSPLAGNFNEQFF
TRBV18	TRBJ2-1	-	TRBD1	TGTGCCAGCTCACCCGGACAGGGGGTTGATGAGCAGTTCTTC	CASSPGQGVDEQFF
TRBV5-1	TRBJ2-5	-	TRBD2	TGCGCCAGCAGCTTGGGGACTAGCGGGATTGAGACCCAGTACTTC	CASSLGTSGIETQYF
TRBV7-3	TRBJ2-3	few	-	TGTGCCAGCAGCTTAGAACGAGGGAGATATACGCAGTATTTT	CASSLERGRYTQYF
TRBV5-1	TRBJ1-1	-	-	TGCGCCAGCAGCCTTGACAGGAACACTGAAGCTTTCTTT	CASSLDRNTEAFF
TRBV27	TRBJ1-5	-	TRBD1	TGTGCCAGCAGTTTAGTCGGGACAGGGGACCCCCAGCATTTT	CASSLVGTGDPQHF
TRBV7-8	TRBJ2-3	-	TRBD2	TGTGCCAGCAGCCCGCGGACTAGCGGGAACCCCGGGGGTTTT	CASSPRTSGNPGGF
TRBV19	TRBJ2-3	-	-	TGTGCCAGTAAGTATGGGAGAGAGTCCACAGATACGCAGTATTTT	CASKYGRESTDTQYF